This TCR beta chain was observed in a study of T-cell reconstitution after alpha-beta-depleted transplantation in children. Preparing the TCRbeta library involved the use of unique molecular identifiers. TCRdb reanalysed the PCR reads using MiXCR and keeps one entry per CDR3 protein. The profile shows a few hundred thousand distinct CDR3 sequences, 43% of them singletons. The CDR3 is 19 residues long. Looked up from germline, CDR1 is LGHNA and CDR2 is YSLEER. With 0 bases removed from V and 0 bases from J, the gap between germline ends came to 19 bases. This clonotype came up many times. Its matching antigen is unknown. Overall study results and limits: About two months after transplant, alpha-beta T cells reportedly came from several hundred expanded graft clones. At one year after transplant, newly produced T cells mostly accounted for T-cell counts and diversity.

This material consisted of PBMCs, taken before TCRalphabeta/CD19-depleted stem cell transplant. This chain uses TRBV4-3 with TRBJ2-3, with D hard to call. The origin of this receptor is a girl aged 2-15 years with aplastic anemia, due to receive a stem cell transplant. CDR3 DNA: TGCGCCAGCAGCCAAGACCCACTTTTCTCGAACCCTAGCACAGATACGCAGTATTTT. Translation gives CASSQDPLFSNPSTDTQYF.